Described below is a single T cell receptor beta chain sequence and its context. Its target is not known. CDR1 and CDR2 (germline): SGHTS, YDEGEE. There are 15 residues in the CDR3. The V end was cut by 2 bases, the J end by 2 bases, with 10 bases between. PCR primers comprised 60 Vbeta and 13 Jbeta primers. Only in-frame clones appear in the TCRdb table, and some are missing; sequencing was by immunoSEQ multiplex PCR. The sample lists 170,000 or so clones; approximately 82% were seen once. This entry belongs to a study of cytomegalovirus exposure and HLA in healthy donors. Broader study findings: Listed as cytomegalovirus-associated were around 160 TCR beta chains.

The TCR sequence derives from a man aged 50 to 60 in good health and CMV-seropositive. The specimen was PBMCs. The chain is built from TRBV5-8 and TRBJ1-4, with a tentative D call TRBD1 (5 bases). The CDR3: CASSFWSGTNEKLFF. CDR3 nucleotides: TGTGCCAGCAGCTTTTGGTCAGGGACTAATGAAAAACTGTTTTTT.